These 9 T cell receptor beta chains came from one sample sequenced in a study of blood T cells in healthy people across ages. PCR was performed a second time for roughly 7 to 12 cycles using a sample-barcoded 5' primer and a J-beta primer mix. TCRdb ran MiXCR on the 5' RACE reads and lists one entry per CDR3 protein. The sample holds approximately 960,000 distinct CDR3 sequences; about 28% are singletons and the top ten take about a tenth. These data were likewise used in another study, on T cells of mothers and their children.

Material for sequencing was blood. The receptors come from a woman aged 40-49 years in good health.

The rearrangement links TRBV12-3 or TRBV12-4 to TRBJ1-3; D is possibly TRBD1 (5 bases). Trimming pared 0 bases from V and 3 bases from J, leaving 9 bases between. This CDR3 comprises 15 residues. In nucleotides, the CDR3 is TGTGCCAGCAGTTTAGCGCGGGGGTTTGGAAACACCATATATTTT. Protein product: CASSLARGFGNTIYF.

In regard to this clonotype: A read error may account for a junction end that differs from germline. V and J are TRBV20-1 and TRBJ2-5; 10 nucleotides match TRBD2. Germline assignment: CDR1 DFQATT and CDR2 SNEGSKA (reference sequence). CDR3 length: 13 residues. The CDR3 bases are TGCAGTGCTACACTAGCGGGGCAAGAGACCCGGTACTTC. Its translation: CSATLAGQETRYF.

This clonotype was detected a few times. The chain combines TRBV29-1 with TRBJ2-7, with 7 bases identical to TRBD1. CDR3 length equals 14 residues. The junction had 9 bases not matched to a gene; V was cut back by 5 bases and J by 2 bases. Germline V CDR1 and CDR2: SQVTM, ANQGSEA. The chain's CDR3 is CSVYIDRVPYEQYF. CDR3 in DNA: TGCAGCGTTTACATCGACAGGGTTCCCTACGAGCAGTACTTC.

The V call is TRBV6-6, the J call TRBJ1-6; no clear D gene. CDR1 and CDR2 (germline): MNHNY, SVGAGI (reference sequence). V lost 5 bases, J lost 4 bases, and 9 bases lay in between. The CDR3 extends over 14 amino acids. CDR3 in amino acids: CASSAAAYNSPLHF. In nucleotides, the CDR3 is TGTGCCAGCAGTGCGGCAGCTTATAATTCACCCCTCCACTTT.

This clonotype was seen repeatedly, ten times or more. The genes are TRBV10-3 and TRBJ2-7, with D hard to call. The ends were cut back, 6 bases at V and 4 bases at J, with 7 bases in the middle. Germline values: CDR1 ENHRY, CDR2 SYGVKD. The CDR3 is made up of 11 amino acids. CDR3 bases: TGTGCCATCAGCTCCCCATACGAGCAGTACTTC. This sequence encodes CAISSPYEQYF.

There are a few counts of this clonotype. The rearrangement links TRBV9 to TRBJ1-2; the match to TRBD1 covers 8 bases. The CDR3 contains 15 residues. Germline CDR1 and CDR2: SGDLS and YYNGEE. With V trimmed by 2 bases and J by 4 bases, 7 bases remained unmatched. The CDR3 reads CASSVSWTGSYGYTF. The CDR3 DNA reads as TGTGCCAGCAGCGTCTCCTGGACAGGGAGCTATGGCTACACCTTC.

Ten or more counts support this clonotype. This chain links TRBV4-1 with TRBJ2-7; TRBD2 is a possible D gene (5 bases). Germline CDR1 is MGHRA and CDR2 is YSYEKL. The CDR3 length is 15 residues. V lost 2 bases, J lost 3 bases, and 14 bases lay in between. The CDR3 sequence is CASSQTLAGIYEQYF. The CDR3 DNA sequence: TGCGCCAGCAGCCAAACGTTAGCCGGGATCTACGAGCAGTACTTC.

The rearrangement joins TRBV28 to TRBJ1-5; D is undetermined. The CDR3 length is 16 residues. CDR1 is MDHEN, CDR2 SYDVKM, per germline. Trimming shortened V by 5 bases and J by 0 bases, and 14 bases separated the two germline ends. CDR3 protein: CASSRPWTYSNQPQHF. For the CDR3, the DNA is TGTGCCAGCAGTCGCCCATGGACCTATAGCAATCAGCCCCAGCATTTT.

A few counts support this clonotype. The chain is built from TRBV12-3 or TRBV12-4 and TRBJ2-5; 14 bases agree with TRBD2. The CDR3 has 16 amino acids. Trimming at V came to 6 bases and at J to 7 bases, leaving 10 bases not matched to a gene. Here the CDR3 reads CASSQGLAGAEGTQYF. CDR3 DNA: TGTGCCAGCAGCCAGGGACTAGCGGGGGCCGAGGGGACCCAGTACTTC.